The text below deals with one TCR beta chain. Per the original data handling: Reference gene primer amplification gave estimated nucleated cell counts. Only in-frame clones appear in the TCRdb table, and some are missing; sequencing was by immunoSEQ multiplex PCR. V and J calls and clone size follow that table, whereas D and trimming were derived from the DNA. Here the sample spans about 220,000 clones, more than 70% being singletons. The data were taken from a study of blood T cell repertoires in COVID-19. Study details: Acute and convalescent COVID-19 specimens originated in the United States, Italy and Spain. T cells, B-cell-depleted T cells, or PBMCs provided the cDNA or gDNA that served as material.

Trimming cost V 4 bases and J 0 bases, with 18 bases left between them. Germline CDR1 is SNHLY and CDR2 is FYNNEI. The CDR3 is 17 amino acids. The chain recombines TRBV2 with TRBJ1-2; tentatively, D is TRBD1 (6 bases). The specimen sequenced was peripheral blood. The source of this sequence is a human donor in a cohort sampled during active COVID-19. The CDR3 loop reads CASSGEQGSTSNYGYTF. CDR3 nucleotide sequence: TGTGCCAGCAGTGGAGAGCAGGGGAGCACCTCTAACTATGGCTACACCTTC.